The T cell receptor (beta chain) under discussion was sequenced for a study of blood T cell repertoires in COVID-19. Study-wide background: Samples came from the United States, Italy and Spain, spanning acute and convalescent COVID-19. Sample material is recorded as cDNA or gDNA derived from T cells, B-cell-depleted T cells, or PBMCs.

The CDR3 runs 13 residues. With V trimmed by 6 bases and J by 7 bases, 5 bases remained unmatched. Original data processing: Nucleated cell counts were estimated from reference gene primer amplification. The table came from immunoSEQ multiplex PCR; TCRdb's copy has only in-frame clones and leaves some out. Clone size and the V and J calls come from that table; the DNA yielded D and trimming. The table has approximately 50,000 clones, about 79% seen once. The sequence was obtained from a human donor in a cohort sampled during active COVID-19. V usage is TRBV12-3 or TRBV12-4 and J usage is TRBJ1-3; 8 bases fit TRBD1. The sequencing input was peripheral blood. The CDR3 loop reads CASSTQGGNTIYF. CDR3 DNA sequence: TGTGCCAGCAGCACACAGGGGGGGAACACCATATATTTT.